Detailed here is one T cell receptor beta chain. The source of the sample is a study of T cell responses to AZD1222 COVID-19 vaccine. The V gene's germline CDR1 is MNHEY and CDR2 SVGAGI. Trimming shortened V by 6 bases and J by 9 bases, and 15 bases separated the two germline ends. The CDR3 length is 14 residues. The protocol was immunoSEQ multiplex PCR, while the TCRdb copy is restricted to in-frame clones and leaves out a portion. This sample has approximately 140,000 clones; about nine tenths occur once, and the top ten carry around 3.5%. This sequence was found in an adult in good health. This sequence joins TRBV6-5 and TRBJ1-6, with a tentative D call TRBD1 (5 bases). Sequenced material: peripheral blood, taken on day 0 of AZD1222 vaccination. The CDR3 sequence: CASREGQGGSPLHF. The CDR3 DNA reads as TGTGCCAGCAGGGAGGGGCAGGGCGGTTCACCCCTCCACTTT.